This T cell receptor (beta chain) was captured in a study of cytomegalovirus exposure and HLA in healthy donors. Findings and caveats of the study: Most TCR sequences showed up rarely, but some public TCRs showed up in many donors.

Each donor was healthy, and each was a bone marrow donor. Concerning this clone: The target antigen is unknown.

The PCR employed 60 Vbeta primers together with 13 Jbeta primers. Assay: immunoSEQ multiplex PCR; the TCRdb copy retains only in-frame clones and omits some. The table shows 130,000 or so clones, with over 70% occurring only once. The germline V gene encodes CDR1 LNHDA and CDR2 SQIVND (reference sequence). The V end lost 9 bases, the J end lost 3 bases, and 20 bases lay between the germline ends. This CDR3 region has 15 residues. J is TRBJ1-1 and V is TRBV19; possible D gene TRBD1, 5 bases. Material for sequencing was PBMCs. The clonotype was recovered from a woman between 18 and 29 years old in good health and CMV-seronegative. The CDR3 loop is CASQRRREEDTEAFF. DNA of the CDR3: TGTGCCAGCCAGCGCCGCAGGGAAGAGGACACTGAAGCTTTCTTT.